Listed below are T cell receptor beta chains from one sample, sequenced in a study of response to subunit inactivated influenza vaccine. TCRdb recomputed calls from the RT-PCR reads with MiXCR, one row per CDR3 protein. The profile covers about 780,000 distinct CDR3 sequences, with around 20% appearing a single time and under 13% taken by the ten largest. The starting material was PBMCs from blood, obtained 5 to 6 days after vaccination. Receptor source: a middle-aged man who received an inactivated influenza vaccine. The conserved cysteine and the conserved F or W are not part of the CDR3 here. Fields, in order: J gene, V gene, CDR3 protein.

J: TRBJ1-5
V: TRBV2
CDR3: ASMLGGNQPQH

J: TRBJ2-7
V: TRBV20-1
CDR3: SAPPGSGVLEQY

J: TRBJ1-5
V: TRBV18
CDR3: ASSPGNNNQPQH

J: TRBJ2-4
V: TRBV9
CDR3: ASSVEGGQAKNIQY

J: TRBJ1-1
V: TRBV6-6
CDR3: ASSTTNTEAF

J: TRBJ2-7
V: TRBV5-1
CDR3: ASSLARSGEQY

J: TRBJ2-1
V: TRBV28
CDR3: ASKDSGYNEQF

J: TRBJ2-4
V: TRBV10-3
CDR3: AISESSGNIQY

J: TRBJ2-1
V: TRBV5-1
CDR3: ASSATGHEQF

J: TRBJ2-5
V: TRBV5-5
CDR3: ASSLMAGPQETQY

J: TRBJ2-5
V: TRBV12-3/TRBV12-4
CDR3: ASSFGVKETQY

J: TRBJ2-3
V: TRBV20-1
CDR3: SALATSGRSDTQY

J: TRBJ2-7
V: TRBV13
CDR3: ASSPREGPNSYEQY

J: TRBJ2-4
V: TRBV12-3/TRBV12-4
CDR3: ASSPSRPSLSIQY

J: TRBJ1-4
V: TRBV10-3
CDR3: AISGQVEEKLF

J: TRBJ2-1
V: TRBV7-2
CDR3: ASSLAGVTYNEQF

J: TRBJ1-1
V: TRBV28
CDR3: AIGPFTEAF

J: TRBJ2-1
V: TRBV29-1
CDR3: SVRLAGGYNEQF

J: TRBJ2-7
V: TRBV5-1
CDR3: ASSSSAGGPYEQY

J: TRBJ2-3
V: TRBV20-1
CDR3: SARVPRAYTDTQY

J: TRBJ2-5
V: TRBV2
CDR3: ASSEGTEETQY

J: TRBJ2-2
V: TRBV11-1
CDR3: ASSLAIWAGSNTGELF

J: TRBJ2-5
V: TRBV5-6
CDR3: ASSFLAGIETQY

J: TRBJ1-2
V: TRBV20-1
CDR3: SATRGGQGDSYGYT

J: TRBJ2-3
V: TRBV4-2
CDR3: ASSQVGGFTDTQY

J: TRBJ2-1
V: TRBV7-9
CDR3: ASSLAAVGNEQF

J: TRBJ2-7
V: TRBV7-6
CDR3: ASSLGLGFPYEQY

J: TRBJ1-2
V: TRBV15
CDR3: ATSRTPGSSYGYT

J: TRBJ1-2
V: TRBV20-1
CDR3: SAGTGGVGYGYT

J: TRBJ2-5
V: TRBV6-2/TRBV6-3
CDR3: ASRSRGVETQY

J: TRBJ1-1
V: TRBV11-2
CDR3: ASSPRAGNTEAF

J: TRBJ2-1
V: TRBV6-5
CDR3: ASRTAGDEQF

J: TRBJ2-1
V: TRBV5-1
CDR3: ASSVGTSEHEQF

J: TRBJ2-1
V: TRBV7-9
CDR3: ASSLLGNNEQF

J: TRBJ1-4
V: TRBV5-1
CDR3: ASSLEDRSNEKLF

J: TRBJ2-3
V: TRBV7-9
CDR3: ASSKPGPRGGDTQY

J: TRBJ2-3
V: TRBV29-1
CDR3: SVDPGLTDTQY

J: TRBJ2-1
V: TRBV12-3/TRBV12-4
CDR3: ASSFVLAAHNEQF

J: TRBJ2-3
V: TRBV29-1
CDR3: SVETSSTDTQY

J: TRBJ2-3
V: TRBV19
CDR3: ASSTVAGEWVTQY

J: TRBJ2-6
V: TRBV10-3
CDR3: AISEWFSGANVLT

J: TRBJ1-4
V: TRBV9
CDR3: ASSVGQGTTNEKLF

J: TRBJ2-1
V: TRBV6-5
CDR3: ASSYTGTSYNEQF

J: TRBJ2-7
V: TRBV6-5
CDR3: ASRSDYEQY

J: TRBJ2-7
V: TRBV20-1
CDR3: SASGSQIEQY

J: TRBJ1-1
V: TRBV7-2
CDR3: ASSSMPGGYEAF

J: TRBJ2-1
V: TRBV7-2
CDR3: ASSSLAGQQF

J: TRBJ1-5
V: TRBV20-1
CDR3: SARSRDRVGQPQH

J: TRBJ2-2
V: TRBV5-1
CDR3: ASSSGQGGLTGELF

J: TRBJ2-1
V: TRBV5-1
CDR3: ASSPGQEGINEQF

J: TRBJ2-1
V: TRBV12-3/TRBV12-4
CDR3: ASSSQQGPPPYNEQF

J: TRBJ2-1
V: TRBV6-5
CDR3: ASSSRLAGIYNEQF

J: TRBJ2-6
V: TRBV6-1
CDR3: ASRRDRASSGANVLT

J: TRBJ2-1
V: TRBV4-2
CDR3: ASSHRGNSANNEQF